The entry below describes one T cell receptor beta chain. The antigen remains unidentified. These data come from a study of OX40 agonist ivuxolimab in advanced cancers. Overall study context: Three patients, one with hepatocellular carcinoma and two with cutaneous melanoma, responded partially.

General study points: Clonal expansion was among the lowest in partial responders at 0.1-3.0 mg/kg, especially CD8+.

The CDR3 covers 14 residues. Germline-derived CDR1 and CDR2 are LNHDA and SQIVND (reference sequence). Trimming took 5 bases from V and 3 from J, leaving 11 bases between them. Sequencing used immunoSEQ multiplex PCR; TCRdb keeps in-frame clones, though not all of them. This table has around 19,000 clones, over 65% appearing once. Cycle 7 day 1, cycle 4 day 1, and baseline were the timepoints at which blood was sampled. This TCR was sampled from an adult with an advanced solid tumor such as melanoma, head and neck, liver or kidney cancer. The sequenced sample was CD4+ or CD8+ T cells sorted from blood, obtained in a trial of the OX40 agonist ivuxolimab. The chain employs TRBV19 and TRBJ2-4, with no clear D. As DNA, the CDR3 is TGTGCCAGTAGTGGTGGCCGACTCAAAAACATTCAGTACTTC. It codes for CASSGGRLKNIQYF.